This T cell receptor (beta chain) was captured by sequencing in a study of T-cell memory formation after mild COVID-19. Study summary: Clusters were largely donor specific.

TCRdb reanalysed the 5' RACE reads using MiXCR and keeps one entry per CDR3 protein. The repertoire consists of about 400,000 distinct CDR3 sequences, with approximately 18% occurring once and the leading ten covering approximately 21%. Sample: PBMCs or a T cell subset sorted from them (not recorded which). The TCR originated in a man younger than 35 who had mild COVID-19 (a few samples of this study predate the infection). Cell type and time point are not known.

CDR3 sequence reads: CASSWGTGWDSGYTF. CDR3 bases: TGTGCCAGCAGTTGGGGGACAGGATGGGATTCTGGCTACACCTTC. The chain is built from TRBV6-5 and TRBJ1-2, with TRBD1 identical over 8 bases. There are 15 residues in the CDR3. Germline V gene lookup returns CDR1 MNHEY and CDR2 SVGAGI. The V gene end was trimmed by 4 bases and the J gene end by 7 bases; junction bases not matched to a gene: 11.